This T cell receptor (beta chain) is drawn from a study of blood T cell repertoires in COVID-19. The table came from immunoSEQ multiplex PCR; TCRdb's copy has only in-frame clones and leaves some out. The table has fewer than 70,000 clones, more than 60% seen once. V was cut by 2 bases and J by 0 bases, with 8 bases left in between. The CDR3 consists of 15 residues. In germline, CDR1 is MNHEY, CDR2 SVGAGI. This TCR was recovered from a human donor in a cohort sampled during active COVID-19. V gene TRBV6-5 combines with J gene TRBJ1-3; the D gene is possibly TRBD1 (6 bases). Sequences were obtained from peripheral blood. CDR3 in amino acids: CASSYTGISGNTIYF. The CDR3 DNA reads TGTGCCAGCAGTTACACAGGGATCTCTGGAAACACCATATATTTT.